This section outlines one TCR beta chain sequence together with its context. The antigen this receptor binds is unknown. Base qualities are not provided; no much larger clone lies one nucleotide away. Collaborating institutions collected whole blood in K2EDTA tubes following their own protocols. For TCRbeta analysis, collaborator samples were shipped as frozen whole blood, as isolated PBMCs, or as DNA extracted from either sample type. The immunoSEQ Assay, a bias-controlled multiplex PCR, was used to amplify TCRbeta CDR3 regions from genomic DNA. Concerning the study's data processing: Within the assay, amplification of reference gene primers was used to estimate how many nucleated cells each sample contained. Sequence reads were collapsed and filtered to measure the absolute abundance of every unique TCRbeta CDR3 rearrangement. For each sample, productive Simpson clonality was calculated as the square root of Simpson's diversity index over productive rearrangements. In TCRdb, the immuneACCESS table is reduced to in-frame sequences with V and J assigned. These tables do not hold every clone; where another copy was compared, an unresolved V gene accounts for under half, and the others remain unexplained. D and trimming were read from the DNA, whereas the V and J calls and clone size are those reported in that table. The sample table lists tens of thousands of clones, 55% to 80% of them with a count of one. Around 23% of the sample lies in the top ten.

This sample stems from a study of blood T cell repertoires in COVID-19 (dated by TCRdb to 2019 to 2021). Background on the whole study: Samples covering the acute and convalescent phases of COVID-19 were provided by collaborators in the United States, Italy and Spain. HLA class I and class II types, where available, came from metadata supplied by the sample provider rather than from assay-based typing. The samples were drawn from the first 160 participants of the ongoing ImmuneRACE study and from 1,200 or so subjects provided by 6 global collaborators. The repertoires were made available in a free public database intended to serve as a resource for research on the immune response to SARS-CoV-2. Deeply sampled blood TCRbeta repertoires from subjects exposed to, actively infected with, or recovered from COVID-19 were included in the dataset. The material from the prospective study consisted of cDNA or gDNA derived from T cells, B-cell-depleted T cells, or PBMCs. Nearly every sample came with metadata listing a de-identified subject ID, COVID-19 status, age in years and sex.

The CDR3 contains 14 residues, cysteine and phenylalanine counted. The only DNA kept is the CDR3, 42 bases in frame from the first base. The germline V gene (reference sequence) yields LNHNV for CDR1 and YYDKDF for CDR2. V ends up 2 bases short and J 4 bases short, with an unmatched junction base count of 4. The full study reports these points: The quantity of clinical and demographic metadata differed by source and by participant and was supplied without curation.

The TCR originated in a woman aged 55 to 70 in a cohort sampled during active or convalescent COVID-19. Sequencing input: peripheral blood. The chain uses TRBV15 and TRBJ1-2; 7 middle bases align to TRBD1. The encoded CDR3 is CATSRRTGSYGYTF. The DNA sequence is as follows: TGTGCCACCAGCAGAAGGACAGGCAGCTATGGCTACACCTTC.